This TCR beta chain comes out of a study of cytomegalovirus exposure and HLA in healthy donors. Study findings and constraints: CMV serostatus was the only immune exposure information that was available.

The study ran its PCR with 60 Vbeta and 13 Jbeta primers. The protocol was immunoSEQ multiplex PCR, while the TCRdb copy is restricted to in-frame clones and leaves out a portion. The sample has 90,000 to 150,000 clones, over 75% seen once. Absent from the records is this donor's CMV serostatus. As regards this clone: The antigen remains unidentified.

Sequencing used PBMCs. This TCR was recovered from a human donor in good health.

This CDR3 reads CASSSRSGSSEQYF. The CDR3 DNA follows: TGCGCCAGCAGCTCCCGAAGCGGGAGCAGCGAGCAGTACTTC. The chain has TRBV5-1 and TRBJ2-7; 8 bases match TRBD2. Germline V lookup: CDR1 SGHRS, CDR2 YFSETQ. V shed 3 bases and J 6 bases; nucleotides not matched to a gene: 8. The CDR3 is made up of 14 amino acids.